The clone carrying this TCR beta chain was seen only once. Authors' analysis steps: Reference gene primer amplification yielded estimated nucleated cell counts. This table comes from immunoSEQ multiplex PCR, and its TCRdb copy is limited to in-frame clones, with some not included. Clone size and the V and J calls come from that table; the DNA yielded D and trimming. The sample has about 230,000 clones; around 80% are singletons. This entry comes from a study of blood T cell repertoires in COVID-19. Study-wide context: Samples of COVID-19 (acute and convalescent) were obtained from the United States, Italy and Spain. In each case, the material was cDNA or gDNA derived from T cells, B-cell-depleted T cells, or PBMCs.

V shed 2 bases, J shed 4 bases, and the junction held 0 bases outside the gene matches. The CDR3 loop spans 14 amino acids. Germline CDR1 is SGHTA and CDR2 is FQGNSA. The J gene is TRBJ2-1, the V gene TRBV7-2; 9 positions match TRBD2. The sample was peripheral blood. The sequence derives from a woman between 40 and 55 years old who had recovered from COVID-19. Here the CDR3 reads CASSLSGGYNEQFF. The CDR3, as DNA: TGTGCCAGCAGCTTAAGCGGGGGGTACAATGAGCAGTTCTTC.